This T cell receptor (beta chain) was documented in a study of cytomegalovirus exposure and HLA in healthy donors. Though nominally healthy at sampling, donors likely had unrecorded immune exposures. The PCR used 60 Vbeta and 13 Jbeta primers. The protocol was immunoSEQ multiplex PCR, while the TCRdb copy is restricted to in-frame clones and leaves out a portion. The sample consists of about 190,000 clones, 65% to 85% of them appearing once. In germline, CDR1 is SGHTA, CDR2 FQGNSA. V shed 5 bases and J 4 bases; nucleotides not matched to a gene: 2. The CDR3 extends over 13 amino acids. Broader study findings: Listed as cytomegalovirus-associated were around 160 TCR beta chains. Reports indicated that the classifier achieved high specificity and sensitivity in diagnosing cytomegalovirus status.

Turning to this clone: Its antigen is not identified.

The chain joins TRBV7-2 to TRBJ1-1; 9 bases fit TRBD1. This receptor was identified in a male donor in good health and CMV-seronegative. Sequencing was done on a sample of PBMCs. CDR3: CASSPTGGTEAFF. CDR3 nucleotide sequence: TGTGCCAGCAGCCCGACAGGGGGCACTGAAGCTTTCTTT.